This TCR beta chain is drawn from a study of T cells in Graves' hyperthyroidism and ophthalmopathy. Ophthalmopathy patients had moderate-to-severe active disease, CAS ≥3, NOSPECS ≥4, and disease duration under 3 months. Exclusion of a patient resulted from uncontrolled infection, other autoimmune disease, pregnancy or lactation. Researchers amplified the TCR beta CDR3 regions from RNA transcripts. During a first-round RT-PCR of the TCR CDR3, the HTBI primer set was used. TCRdb independently ran MiXCR on the multiplex PCR reads; one entry per CDR3 protein. The sample has 600,000 or so distinct CDR3 sequences; about 14% are singletons. The sequence came from a woman aged 18-35 years with Graves' ophthalmopathy. The sequencing sample was made of blood.

The CDR3 DNA reads TGCGCCAGCACCGTAACTAGCGGGAGGGCCCGGTCCTACGAGCAGTACTTC. This sequence encodes CASTVTSGRARSYEQYF. The chain employs TRBV5-1 and TRBJ2-7; 13 bases fit TRBD2. CDR3 length: 17 residues. The germline V gene has CDR1 SGHRS and CDR2 YFSETQ. V dropped 6 bases and J dropped 1; count of bases not matched to a gene: 10.